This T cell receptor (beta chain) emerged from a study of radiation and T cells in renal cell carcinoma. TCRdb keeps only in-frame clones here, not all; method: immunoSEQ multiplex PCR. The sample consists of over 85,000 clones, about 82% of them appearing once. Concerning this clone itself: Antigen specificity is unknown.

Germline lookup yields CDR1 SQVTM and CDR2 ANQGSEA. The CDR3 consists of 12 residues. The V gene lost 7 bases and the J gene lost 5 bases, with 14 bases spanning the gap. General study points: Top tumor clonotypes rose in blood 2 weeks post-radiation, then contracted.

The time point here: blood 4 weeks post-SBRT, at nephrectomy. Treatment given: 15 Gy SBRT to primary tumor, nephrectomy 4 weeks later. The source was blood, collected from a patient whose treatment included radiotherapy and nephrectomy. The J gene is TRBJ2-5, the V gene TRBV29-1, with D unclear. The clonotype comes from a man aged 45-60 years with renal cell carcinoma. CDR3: CSADTLGETQYF. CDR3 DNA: TGCAGCGCAGACACGTTAGGCGAGACCCAGTACTTC.